Below, 4 T cell receptor beta chains from the same sample are listed, as sequenced in a study of response to subunit inactivated influenza vaccine. TCRdb passed the RT-PCR reads through MiXCR, listing each CDR3 protein once. The sample holds 500,000 to 750,000 distinct CDR3 sequences, about 14% seen once. This specimen was PBMCs from blood, taken roughly 12 days after vaccination. These receptors all stem from a man in his fifties who received an inactivated influenza vaccine.

This clonotype occurred many times. This chain uses TRBV28 with TRBJ2-1; 11 bases match TRBD2. The V gene's germline CDR1 is MDHEN and CDR2 SYDVKM. This CDR3 is 14 amino acids long. The J segment lost 6 bases and the V segment lost 3 bases, leaving 1 base of the junction unmatched. DNA of the CDR3: TGTGCCAGCAGTTTTAGCGGGAGGGCCAATGAGCAGTTCTTC. This sequence encodes CASSFSGRANEQFF.

This clonotype has at least ten counts. Here the CDR3 reads CAISESWQGALETQYF. As DNA, the CDR3 is TGTGCCATCAGTGAGTCCTGGCAGGGGGCTTTGGAGACCCAGTACTTC. V gene TRBV10-3 combines with J gene TRBJ2-5, with 8 bases identical to TRBD1. Germline V gene sequence: CDR1 ENHRY, CDR2 SYGVKD. Trimming at V came to 0 bases and at J to 5 bases, leaving 8 bases not matched to a gene. The CDR3 consists of 16 residues.

The chain couples TRBV7-2 to TRBJ2-7, with D unclear. The CDR3 has 14 amino acids. Germline values: CDR1 SGHTA, CDR2 FQGNSA. V was trimmed by 5 bases and J by 2 bases, leaving 13 bases between them. For the CDR3, the DNA is TGTGCCAGCAGCCCCACCAGTACTACCTACGAGCAGTACTTC. Translated, it gives CASSPTSTTYEQYF.

This clonotype was observed a few times. The rearrangement joins TRBV10-2 to TRBJ2-3; 11 bases match TRBD2. Germline V gene lookup returns CDR1 WSHSY and CDR2 SAAADI. The CDR3 totals 17 residues. The junction had 6 bases not matched to a gene; V was cut back by 4 bases and J by 0 bases. DNA of the CDR3: TGCGCCAGCAGTGTACTAGCGGGAGATACTAGCACAGATACGCAGTATTTT. This sequence encodes CASSVLAGDTSTDTQYF.